A selection of T cell receptor beta chains follows, all from one sample in a study of beta chain features in type 1 diabetes. Only in-frame clones appear in the TCRdb table, and some are missing; sequencing was by immunoSEQ multiplex PCR. This table has about 240,000 clones, about 30% appearing once. Sequences were obtained from central memory CD4+ T cells from blood. The receptors were gathered from a man aged 25-40 years in good health. The CDR3 runs from the conserved cysteine through the conserved F or W.

v_call cdr3_aa
TRBV30 CAWSVTGGSDEQFF
TRBV6-5 CASSYSYRQNSPLHF
TRBV30 CAWDRAPLRANVLTF
TRBV5-6 CASRRTAISDYTF
TRBV5-1 CASSPGVRQGLHYYNEQFF
TRBV6-1 CASSEWASGGYEQFF
TRBV7-8 CASSRPTSEQYF
TRBV5-4 CASSLAGSGMAETQYF
TRBV29-1 CSVGDTFYEQYF
TRBV5-1 CASSPARGMNEQYF
TRBV5-1 CASSKGDDSSPLHF
TRBV2 CASSTTSGLAGELFF
TRBV7-4 CASSPGSYEQYF
TRBV7-2 CASSKTLAGRGETQYF
TRBV10-1 CASGPMRETQYF
TRBV7-6 CASSLAPSGGSIQETQYF
TRBV14 CASSPGTSWSYEQYF
TRBV5-1 CASSPGDRANYGYTF
TRBV30 CAWGHSRETQYF
TRBV7-2 CASSLSGTWNEQFF
TRBV30 CAWSPGTSAYEQFF
TRBV18 CASSPMVGGGGQPQHF
TRBV7-9 CASSPADRDLGQPQHF
TRBV28 CASSKSGRARTDTQYF
TRBV4-1 CASSPASYRVFTEAFF
TRBV7-2 CASSRDRDTYGYTF
TRBV18 CASSPTGSSYEQYF
TRBV7-8 CASSFMGTEAFF